The 19 T cell receptor beta chains below all came from one sample that was sequenced in a study of shared clonotypes between healthy human individuals. The assay was immunoSEQ multiplex PCR, and TCRdb's table has in-frame clones only and misses some. The data hold about 480,000 clones, with roughly 79% observed a single time. Material for sequencing was PBMCs. These receptors all stem from a middle-aged woman in good health. Some clones in this sample may be carry-over from other donors' samples.

The V gene is TRBV27, the J gene TRBJ2-2; D might be TRBD1 or TRBD2, each matching 5 bases. Germline CDR1 and CDR2: MNHEY and SMNVEV (reference sequence). The CDR3 has 16 residues. V lost 0 bases and J lost 0, with 8 bases in between. CDR3 sequence reads: CASSLSGTPNTGELFF. In DNA, the CDR3 is TGTGCCAGCAGTTTATCAGGGACCCCGAACACCGGGGAGCTGTTTTTT.

The V call is TRBV18, the J call TRBJ2-1; 8 nucleotides align to TRBD2. In germline, CDR1 is KGHSH, CDR2 LQKENI. CDR3 size: 17 residues. Trimming at V came to 0 bases and at J to 3 bases, leaving 7 bases not matched to a gene. CDR3 DNA: TGTGCCAGCTCACCACCGAGAGCGGGAGATTTCTACAATGAGCAGTTCTTC. Translated: CASSPPRAGDFYNEQFF.

Remarks on this clone: The same CDR3 arises from other DNA sequences in this sample as well. The chain carries TRBV18 and TRBJ2-5, with 11 nucleotides matching TRBD2. V shed 0 bases and J 4 bases; nucleotides not matched to a gene: 1. The germline gives CDR1 KGHSH, CDR2 LQKENI. The CDR3 has 15 residues. The CDR3 region has the DNA TGTGCCAGCTCACCACCTGGACTAGCGGGAGAGACCCAGTACTTC. It encodes CASSPPGLAGETQYF.

With regard to this clone: A read error may produce the germline difference seen at one junction end. At the DNA level, this CDR3 is encoded by other sequences in the same sample as well. CDR3 protein: CAWSGGQGAQETQYF. CDR3 bases: TGTGCTTGGAGTGGGGGACAGGGCGCCCAAGAGACCCAGTACTTC. This chain connects TRBV30 to TRBJ2-5; 9 bases line up with TRBD1. From germline, CDR1 is GTSNPN and CDR2 SVGIG (reference sequence). This CDR3 has 15 residues.

The chain links TRBV2 to TRBJ2-3, with D hard to call. V lost 1 base to trimming and J lost 4 bases, with 3 bases between them. Germline-derived CDR1 and CDR2 are SNHLY and FYNNEI. The CDR3 is 12 residues long. The CDR3, as DNA: TGTGCCAGCAGTGAAGGTTCAGATACGCAGTATTTT. This sequence encodes CASSEGSDTQYF.

The genes are TRBV5-1 and TRBJ2-7, with 7 positions matching TRBD2. The germline V gene encodes CDR1 SGHRS and CDR2 YFSETQ. Unmatched junction bases numbered 13, after V lost 0 bases and J lost 13 bases. The CDR3 contains 14 residues. The CDR3 sequence is CASSLGRTSLGTYF. The CDR3, as DNA: TGCGCCAGCAGCTTGGGACGGACTAGTCTGGGGACTTACTTC. Drawing the rest from reference TRBV5-1 and TRBJ2-7, the complete variable domain is KAGVTQTPRYLIKTRGQQVTLSCSPISGHRSVSWYQQTPGQGLQFLFEYFSETQRNKGNFPGRFSGRQFSNSRSEMNVSTLELGDSALYLCASSLGRTSLGTYFGPGTRLTVT.

The chain recombines TRBV5-5 with TRBJ2-2; D gene ambiguous. Trimming left V 0 bases short and J 0 bases short, with 18 bases between. There are 19 residues in the CDR3. Germline CDR1 is SGHKS and CDR2 is YYEKEE (reference sequence). This chain's CDR3 is CASSLVIRFRPPNTGELFF. The CDR3 nucleotides are TGTGCCAGCAGCTTGGTAATAAGGTTTAGACCTCCGAACACCGGGGAGCTGTTTTTT. Looking up the rest from reference TRBV5-5 and TRBJ2-2 gives the full variable domain: DAGVTQSPTHLIKTRGQQVTLRCSPISGHKSVSWYQQVLGQGPQFIFQYYEKEERGRGNFPDRFSARQFPNYSSELNVNALLLGDSALYLCASSLVIRFRPPNTGELFFGEGSRLTVL.

The V gene is TRBV5-1, the J gene TRBJ2-7; 8 bases agree with TRBD1. V gave up 4 bases and J gave up 2 bases; unmatched junction bases: 5. The V gene's germline CDR1 is SGHRS and CDR2 YFSETQ. The CDR3 spans 14 residues. This chain's CDR3 is CASSLQGAAYEQYF. Here the CDR3 DNA reads TGCGCCAGCAGCCTTCAGGGGGCGGCCTACGAGCAGTACTTC.

V usage is TRBV6-1 and J usage is TRBJ2-1; D ambiguous. Trimming took 5 bases from V and 4 from J, leaving 12 bases between them. This CDR3 contains 14 residues. Germline lookup yields CDR1 MNHNS and CDR2 SASEGT. Here the CDR3 reads CASSLEFLYNEQFF. CDR3 coding DNA: TGTGCCAGCAGTCTTGAGTTTTTGTACAATGAGCAGTTCTTC.

The rearrangement uses TRBV27 and TRBJ2-7; 11 bases fit TRBD2. CDR1 and CDR2 (germline): MNHEY, SMNVEV (reference sequence). Germline trimming cut 5 bases from V and 2 bases from J; bases unmatched to any gene: 2. The CDR3 extends over 14 amino acids. The CDR3 bases are TGTGCCAGCAGTGGGACTAGCGGAACCTACGAGCAGTACTTC. Residues: CASSGTSGTYEQYF.

The V gene is TRBV5-4, the J gene TRBJ2-7; 7 nucleotides match TRBD2. The CDR3 is made up of 14 amino acids. The V gene end was trimmed by 6 bases and the J gene end by 4 bases; junction bases not matched to a gene: 10. CDR1 and CDR2 from the germline V gene are SGHNT and YYREEE (reference sequence). DNA for the CDR3: TGTGCCAGCAAGGTTTCGGGAGGAAATTACGAGCAGTACTTC. Its protein product is CASKVSGGNYEQYF. The full variable domain, rest sourced from reference TRBV5-4 and TRBJ2-7, is ETGVTQSPTHLIKTRGQQVTLRCSSQSGHNTVSWYQQALGQGPQFIFQYYREEENGRGNFPPRFSGLQFPNYSSELNVNALELDDSALYLCASKVSGGNYEQYFGPGTRLTVT.

The chain has TRBV9 and TRBJ1-1; weak D call: TRBD1 (5 bases). Trimming stripped 1 base from V and 12 bases from J, with 22 bases between. CDR3 length: 15 amino acids. Germline V CDR1 and CDR2: SGDLS, YYNGEE. The CDR3 DNA sequence: TGTGCCAGCAGCGTATCCGGGGACTCGGGGTTGGGGACTTTCTTT. Amino acids: CASSVSGDSGLGTFF.

The chain uses TRBV7-9 and TRBJ2-4; TRBD2 is a possible D gene (6 bases). V was pared by 5 bases and J by 8 bases, with 13 bases between. CDR3 length: 13 residues. CDR1 and CDR2 (germline): SEHNR, FQNEAQ (reference sequence). This chain's CDR3 is CASSRLTSDIQYF. For the CDR3, the DNA is TGTGCCAGCAGCCGCCTGACTAGTGACATTCAGTACTTC. Variable domain in full (rest from reference TRBV7-9 and TRBJ2-4): DTGVSQNPRHKITKRGQNVTFRCDPISEHNRLYWYRQTLGQGPEFLTYFQNEAQLEKSRLLSDRFSAERPKGSFSTLEIQRTEQGDSAMYLCASSRLTSDIQYFGAGTRLSVL.

This chain links TRBV2 with TRBJ2-1, with TRBD2 matching 13 bases. The CDR3 runs to 15 residues. J lost 4 bases, V lost 7 bases, and 4 bases had no gene match. Germline CDR1 is SNHLY and CDR2 is FYNNEI. CDR3 amino acids: CASKGLAGFYNEQFF. The CDR3 DNA sequence: TGTGCCAGCAAGGGACTAGCGGGGTTTTACAATGAGCAGTTCTTC.

The DNA for the CDR3 is TGTGCCAGCAGCCCCGGACCAGACAATGAGCAGTTCTTC. Its translation is CASSPGPDNEQFF. The chain uses TRBV7-3 and TRBJ2-1; D remains ambiguous. Germline CDR1 reads SGHTA; CDR2 reads FQGTGA. V lost 5 bases to trimming and J lost 5 bases, with 10 bases between them. The CDR3 runs 13 residues.

This clone came up a few times. This rearrangement joins TRBV10-3 to TRBJ2-7; D may be TRBD1 or TRBD2 (5 bases each). Trimming stripped 6 bases from V and 7 bases from J, with 22 bases between. CDR1 is ENHRY, CDR2 SYGVKD, per germline. The CDR3 consists of 15 residues. For the CDR3, the DNA is TGTGCCATCAGGCCCTCCGGGACCCTTCTTCTTGAGCAGTACTTC. It specifies CAIRPSGTLLLEQYF.

V usage is TRBV7-2 and J usage is TRBJ2-1; 13 bases are a match to TRBD2. The germline CDR1 and CDR2 sequences are SGHTA and FQGNSA. This CDR3 region has 15 residues. V trimming: 7 bases; J trimming: 9 bases; junction bases outside the gene matches: 9. The CDR3 region has the DNA TGTGCCAGCACCCCCACTAGCGGGAGGGCAGTTGAGCAGTTCTTC. It is translated as CASTPTSGRAVEQFF.

On this clone: Other DNA sequences in this specimen translate into the identical CDR3. V is TRBV5-1 and J is TRBJ2-2, with D possibly matching TRBD1 (5 bases). The CDR3 runs 16 residues. Germline V lookup: CDR1 SGHRS, CDR2 YFSETQ. V lost 0 bases, J lost 1 base, and 10 bases lay in between. The CDR3 coding sequence is TGCGCCAGCAGCTTGGGTGGGCAGGGGAACACCGGGGAGCTGTTTTTT. Translated: CASSLGGQGNTGELFF.

This chain links TRBV7-2 with TRBJ2-7; 14 bases are shared with TRBD2. Germline V gives CDR1 SGHTA, CDR2 FQGNSA. This CDR3 region has 15 residues. Losses at the gene ends were 5 bases for V and 10 bases for J; bases not matched to a gene: 10. The CDR3 sequence is CASSPGGGLAGEQYF. As DNA, the CDR3 is TGTGCCAGCAGCCCAGGGGGGGGACTAGCGGGAGAACAGTACTTC.